This T cell receptor beta chain came from a study of blood T cell repertoires in COVID-19 (dated by TCRdb to 2019 to 2021). Study-level background: The collaborator samples originated in the United States, Italy and Spain and spanned the acute and convalescent phases of COVID-19. The material from the prospective study consisted of cDNA or gDNA derived from T cells, B-cell-depleted T cells, or PBMCs. Subjects who had been exposed to COVID-19, were actively infected with it, or had recovered from it provided the deeply sampled blood TCRbeta repertoires that made up the dataset. The repertoires were released in a freely available public database intended as a resource for research on the immune response to SARS-CoV-2. The samples were drawn from the first 160 participants of the ongoing ImmuneRACE study and from roughly 1,300 subjects provided by 6 global collaborators. Sample metadata almost always included a de-identified subject ID, COVID-19 status, age in years and sex. Where available, HLA class I and class II types were obtained from metadata supplied by the sample provider rather than from assay-based typing. Summary of the overall study and its limitations: The quantity of clinical and demographic metadata differed by source and by participant and was supplied without curation.

Another Seattle source contributed samples from volunteer blood donors who had recovered from COVID-19. Each collaborating institution followed its own protocols to collect whole blood in K2EDTA tubes. For TCRbeta analysis, collaborators shipped samples in one of three forms: frozen whole blood, isolated PBMCs, or DNA extracted from either of those sample types. The count of this clone is one. The target of this receptor is not known. No much larger clone exists at a distance of one base, and base qualities are not known. The CDR3 starts with the cysteine, ends with the phenylalanine, and has 15 residues. CDR3 DNA only is kept here, 45 bases in frame from base 1. CDR1 SGHDT and CDR2 YYEEEE are derived from the germline V gene. Trimming takes 0 bases from V and 2 bases from J, and the germline ends sit 9 bases apart. The immunoSEQ Assay, a bias-controlled multiplex PCR, was used to amplify TCRbeta CDR3 regions from genomic DNA. In the authors' own workflow: Nucleated cell counts per sample were estimated from amplification of reference gene primers within the assay. Sequence reads were collapsed and filtered to measure the absolute abundance of every unique TCRbeta CDR3 rearrangement. Productive Simpson clonality was computed per sample as the square root of Simpson's diversity index over productive rearrangements. TCRdb re-hosts the immuneACCESS table, in-frame sequences only. Its copies lack some clones; in the studies checked, an unresolved V gene accounts for under half of them, and the cause for the rest is not known. V and J calls and clone size are given by that table; D and trimming were obtained from the DNA. This sample has around 230,000 clones in its table, and about 85% of those were observed once. Jointly, the top ten make up more than 6% of the sample.

The rearrangement joined TRBV5-6 to TRBJ1-3; a weak D assignment points to TRBD1 (5 bases agree). The source is a man aged 60 to 69 who had recovered from COVID-19. Material for sequencing was peripheral blood. The sequenced DNA: TGTGCCAGCAGCTTGGCCCCCAGGGCTGGAAACACCATATATTTT. This yields the protein CASSLAPRAGNTIYF.